This TCR beta chain came from a study of cytomegalovirus exposure and HLA in healthy donors (dated by TCRdb to about 2017). For the wider study: In an earlier analysis of approximately 500 of the donors, 276 Gb of sequence data and 90 million to 130 million unique TCR beta sequences from roughly 180 million T cells were reported. An early release covering around 630 HLA-typed donors comprised about 300 gigabases of sequencing data and about 90 million unique TCR sequences. Of the 398 genotyped donors, more than 75% were placed in the genetic ancestry cluster associated with self-reported Caucasian donors. The study aimed to test whether cataloging public T cell receptors could reveal signatures of past pathogen exposure. The study profiled the T cell repertoires of about 720 subjects by immunosequencing and related them to cytomegalovirus serostatus. A separate validation cohort of 100 to 150 different subjects was used in addition to the roughly 700-subject first cohort. The study combined high-throughput TCR immunosequencing, statistical association of individual TCRs with disease status, and machine learning to predict cytomegalovirus infection status. A later analysis re-analyzed previously published TCR beta repertoires from hundreds of donors and added high-resolution HLA genotyping to study TCR occurrence patterns. The later analysis used no new phenotypic data to find candidate immune exposures, relying instead on TCR beta sequences and their occurrence across donors. In an earlier analysis of 587 of the donors, high-throughput TCR beta sequencing was used to judge whether each TCR beta V gene segment behaved as functional or pseudogenic. Donor age, sex, ethnicity and CMV serostatus were compiled together with the repertoire data. In a later genetic analysis, genome-wide SNP genotypes for about 55% of the roughly 670 donors were used, and that subset was treated as a discovery cohort. All discovery cohort repertoires had been generated using a single sequencing platform. Both class I and class II loci were covered by HLA typing, at four-digit resolution. The number of typed donors differed by locus: about 629-630 for A, B, C, DRB1 and DQB1; some 500 for DQA1; 600 to 610 for DPA1; and about 450 for DPB1. Roughly 5 DR-DQ haplotypes were handled as single units for association and clustering, since linkage in the cohort was strong. Among some 410 genotyped donors of the cohort, an average of roughly 240,000 unique TCR beta nucleotide sequences were sequenced per donor, around 20% of them non-productive. What the study reported, not specific to this receptor: Assigning TCR associations to individual alleles was difficult when HLA alleles, especially DR and DQ, strongly co-occurred. Three of the identified cytomegalovirus-associated TCR beta chains were confirmed in vitro to be specific for cytomegalovirus antigens. This cohort had only TCR beta chains sequenced, and the lack of alpha or paired-chain data limited which features could be detected. At a false discovery rate of 0.05, a later analysis linked around 15,000 TCR beta sequences to specific HLA alleles. While some public TCRs were present in many individuals, most TCR sequences turned up only very rarely across donors. Seventeen rarely observed V segments, including chromosome 9 orphons, were excluded from the earlier analysis of approximately 500 of the donors because counts were too low. A later analysis found that HLA-associated TCR beta chains were more clonally expanded and had lower generation probabilities than equally common non-associated chains. For the cohort, immune exposure information was limited to CMV serostatus. Because some donors lacked HLA typing at each locus, the association tests relied only on the typed subset. In a later genetic analysis, fewer N-insertions in productive TCRs were reported among donors in an Asian-associated ancestry cluster than the roughly 640-donor mean. In both the original and validation cohorts, the classifier was reported to diagnose cytomegalovirus status with high specificity and sensitivity. A later genetic analysis associated a missense DCLRE1C variant with V-gene and J-gene trimming of TCR beta chains, and an independent cohort replicated the association. In an earlier analysis of some 550 of the donors, most TCR beta V segments were observed in productive rearrangements about 87% or about 30% of the time, broadly matching IMGT annotations. Some IMGT-functional V segments, including TRBV6-2 and TRBV6-3, could not be distinguished by the 87-base-pair reads and were therefore excluded. Correlated functional status among segregating V segments might be attributable to linkage disequilibrium, but an unknown experimental factor could not be ruled out. A further reported finding was that TCR beta sequences accurately predicted the HLA-A and HLA-B alleles for most subjects in the first cohort. A group of highly shared sequence variants was considered likely to be a technical artifact of the sequencing pipeline. According to a later analysis, TCR association rates differed among HLA loci, with DRB1 alleles showing the most associated TCRs and HLA-C alleles showing the fewest. The authors suggested that the approach could potentially be extended to other disease states and immunological phenotypes. Sequencing depth was assumed to be roughly uniform across donors in the presence/absence analyses, though that assumption may not hold. Most CMV-associated TCR beta chains appeared to be HLA-restricted in a later analysis, and the HLA associations seemed to be driven largely by CMV exposure. According to a later analysis, parvovirus B19, influenza, CMV and Epstein-Barr virus appeared linked to several top co-occurrence clusters. The study gave a list of under 200 TCR beta chains associated with cytomegalovirus.

The cohort consisted of 650 to 850 healthy bone marrow donors. At the time of sampling, every cohort member was nominally healthy, though immune exposures that went unrecorded were likely present. The donor was CMV seropositive and belonged to the group of 250 to 300 seropositive cohort members. A peripheral blood sample was collected from each donor, and TCR beta sequencing was performed on peripheral blood mononuclear cells. The Qiagen DNeasy Blood Extraction Kit was used to extract genomic DNA from the blood cell samples. The CDR1 and CDR2 encoded by the germline V gene are SGDLS and YYNGEE. Counted from cysteine to phenylalanine, this CDR3 has 15 amino acids. The DNA shown is the 45-base CDR3, in frame from base 1. Here V drops 0 bases and J drops 4 bases, and the junction holds 4 bases not matched to any gene. This clone was seen a few times. No antigen is known for it. No base quality values were provided; no much bigger clone lies one nucleotide off.

The protocol used for the library was the immunoSEQ multiplex PCR assay. For the multiplex PCR, a mixture combining 60 forward primers for TCR Vbeta segments and 13 reverse primers for TCR Jbeta segments was used. The CDR3 region of rearranged TCR beta genes was amplified from genomic DNA by a multiplex PCR assay. The amplified TCR beta libraries were sequenced on the Illumina HiSeq System as 87-base-pair reads. Per the original workflow: In a later analysis, tens of millions of unique TCR beta chains were counted across the roughly 610 repertoires, and approximately 11 million of these chains were shared by at least two donors. Raw reads were error-corrected and collapsed into unique sequences with a nearest-neighbor algorithm that merged closely related sequences to remove PCR and sequencing errors. CDR3 sequences were aligned to IMGT reference sequences to assign V, D and J gene segments. For a sequence to be retained, at least a six-nucleotide match to both a V gene segment and a J gene segment was required. Rearrangements were classified as productive when the CDR3 lacked stop codons and remained in frame with V and J, and all other rearrangements were classified as non-productive. Following IMGT convention, CDR3 was defined as the stretch from the second conserved V-encoded cysteine to the conserved J-encoded phenylalanine. The earlier analysis of about 570 of the donors excluded any sequence lacking an unambiguous match to a single V gene segment. An earlier analysis of a few hundred of the donors called V segments functional above 56.7% productive rearrangements and segregating when the between-donor standard deviation exceeded 5%. A statistical classification framework was built to diagnose cytomegalovirus status from the catalog of TCR beta chain sequences. A later analysis assigned V and J genes by comparing TCR nucleotide sequences with IMGT/GENE-DB human TR gene sequences. The TCRdist pipeline was used in a later analysis to assign CDR3 sequences and most-parsimonious VDJ recombination scenarios. In a later analysis, each TCR beta chain was defined by its CDR3 amino acid sequence together with its V-gene family, and reads without a unique V-gene family were excluded. To address suspected cross-contamination and a sequencing artifact, a later analysis removed around 600 highly shared, low-generation-probability nucleotide sequences. A later analysis calculated a clonal expansion index for each public chain from normalized within-repertoire ranks of inferred template counts. A later analysis computed generation probabilities with a VDJ recombination model fitted to out-of-frame rearrangements, and checked the results against IGoR. A later analysis scored TCR-TCR, TCR-HLA and TCR-CMV co-occurrence with hypergeometric tests, applying a repertoire-size bias correction to TCR pairs. False discovery rates were estimated in a later analysis by permuting HLA or CMV assignments 20 times. In a later analysis, co-occurring TCRs were grouped using DBSCAN, and TCRdist sequence similarity was added for clustering within HLA-allele-positive subsets. Repertoires with fewer than 30,000 or more than 120,000 public chains, plus five repertoires with anomalous nucleotide sharing, were excluded from co-occurrence clustering. The clones in this table, taken by TCRdb from immuneACCESS, are in-frame only. Not every clone is retained; where verified, under half of the shortfall comes from an unresolved V gene, and the cause of the rest is unknown. That table supplies the V and J calls and clone size; D and trimming were determined from the DNA. In all, the sample holds 150,000 to 170,000 clones, and about 84% of those were seen once. The top ten constitute 5.6% of the sample.

The chain uses TRBV9 and TRBJ2-3; 8 bases in the junction line up with TRBD2. The clonotype comes from a woman aged 40 to 50 in good health and CMV-seropositive. Material: PBMCs. CDR3 protein: CASSVERGLADTQYF. Here is the DNA: TGTGCCAGCAGCGTAGAGCGGGGACTAGCAGATACGCAGTATTTT.